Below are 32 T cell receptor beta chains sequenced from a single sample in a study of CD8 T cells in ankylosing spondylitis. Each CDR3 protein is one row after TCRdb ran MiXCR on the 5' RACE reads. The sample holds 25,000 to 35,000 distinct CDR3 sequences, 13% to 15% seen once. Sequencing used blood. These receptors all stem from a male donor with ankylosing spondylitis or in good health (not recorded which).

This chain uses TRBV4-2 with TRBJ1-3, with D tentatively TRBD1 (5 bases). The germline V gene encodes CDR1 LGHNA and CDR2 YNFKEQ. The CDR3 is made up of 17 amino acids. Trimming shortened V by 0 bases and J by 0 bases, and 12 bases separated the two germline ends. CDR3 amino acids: CASSQDQRDASGNTIYF. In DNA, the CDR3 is TGTGCCAGCAGCCAAGATCAGCGGGACGCCTCTGGAAACACCATATATTTT.

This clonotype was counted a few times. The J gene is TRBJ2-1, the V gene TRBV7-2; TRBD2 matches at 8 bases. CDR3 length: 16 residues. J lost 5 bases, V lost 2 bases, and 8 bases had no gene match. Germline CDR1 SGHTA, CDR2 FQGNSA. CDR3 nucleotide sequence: TGTGCCAGCAGCTTATACGGTAGCGGGATCAACAATGAGCAGTTCTTC. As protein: CASSLYGSGINNEQFF.

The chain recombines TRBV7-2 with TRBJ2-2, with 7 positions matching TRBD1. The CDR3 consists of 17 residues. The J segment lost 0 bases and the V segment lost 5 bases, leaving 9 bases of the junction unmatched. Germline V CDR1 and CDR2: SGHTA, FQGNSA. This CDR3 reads CASSPRLTGSNTGELFF. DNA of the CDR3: TGTGCCAGCAGCCCCCGCCTGACAGGGTCGAACACCGGGGAGCTGTTTTTT. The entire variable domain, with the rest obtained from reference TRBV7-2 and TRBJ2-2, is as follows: GAGVSQSPSNKVTEKGKDVELRCDPISGHTALYWYRQSLGQGLEFLIYFQGNSAPDKSGLPSDRFSAERTGGSVSTLTIQRTQQEDSAVYLCASSPRLTGSNTGELFFGEGSRLTVL.

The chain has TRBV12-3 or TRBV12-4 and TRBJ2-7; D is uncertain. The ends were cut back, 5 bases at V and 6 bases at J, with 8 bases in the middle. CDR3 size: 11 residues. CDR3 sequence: CASSLGSEQYF. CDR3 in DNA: TGTGCCAGCAGTCTCGGGTCCGAGCAGTACTTC.

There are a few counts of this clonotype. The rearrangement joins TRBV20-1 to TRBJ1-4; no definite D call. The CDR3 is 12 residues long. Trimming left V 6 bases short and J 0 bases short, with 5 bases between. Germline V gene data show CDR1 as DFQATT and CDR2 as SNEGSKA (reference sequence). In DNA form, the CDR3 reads TGCAGTGCCCTACCAACTAATGAAAAACTGTTTTTT. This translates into CSALPTNEKLFF.

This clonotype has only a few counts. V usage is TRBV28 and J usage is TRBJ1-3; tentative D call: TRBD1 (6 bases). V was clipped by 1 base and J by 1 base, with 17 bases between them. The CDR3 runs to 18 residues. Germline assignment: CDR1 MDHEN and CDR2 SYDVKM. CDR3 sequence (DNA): TGTGCCAGCAGTTTATACAGGGCTGTCGCACCGTCTGGAAACACCATATATTTT. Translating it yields CASSLYRAVAPSGNTIYF.

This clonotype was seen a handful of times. For the CDR3, the DNA is TGTGCCACCCAAGAGTGGGACACCGGGGAGCTGTTTTTT. Protein sequence: CATQEWDTGELFF. The J gene is TRBJ2-2, the V gene TRBV24-1, with no clear D. The length of the CDR3 is 13 residues. Germline V gene lookup returns CDR1 KGHDR and CDR2 SFDVKD. V lost 9 bases, J lost 3 bases, and 10 bases lay in between.

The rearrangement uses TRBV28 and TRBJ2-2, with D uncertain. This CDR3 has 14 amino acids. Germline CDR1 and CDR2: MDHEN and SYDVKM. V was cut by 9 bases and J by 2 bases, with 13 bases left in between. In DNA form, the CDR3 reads TGTGCCAGTACGACCGAGACTAACACCGGGGAGCTGTTTTTT. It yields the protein CASTTETNTGELFF.

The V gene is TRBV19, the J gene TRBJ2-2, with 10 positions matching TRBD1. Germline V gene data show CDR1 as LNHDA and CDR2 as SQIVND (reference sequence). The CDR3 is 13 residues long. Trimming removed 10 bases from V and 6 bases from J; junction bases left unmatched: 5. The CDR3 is CATGTGEAGELFF. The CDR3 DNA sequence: TGTGCCACCGGGACAGGGGAGGCCGGGGAGCTGTTTTTT.

DNA for the CDR3: TGCAGCGTTCCAGGACAAGATGAAAAACTGTTTTTT. This encodes CSVPGQDEKLFF. V is TRBV29-1 and J is TRBJ1-4; tentatively, D is TRBD1 (5 bases). CDR1 and CDR2 (germline): SQVTM, ANQGSEA. V lost 5 bases, J lost 6 bases, and 10 bases lay in between. The CDR3 is 12 amino acids.

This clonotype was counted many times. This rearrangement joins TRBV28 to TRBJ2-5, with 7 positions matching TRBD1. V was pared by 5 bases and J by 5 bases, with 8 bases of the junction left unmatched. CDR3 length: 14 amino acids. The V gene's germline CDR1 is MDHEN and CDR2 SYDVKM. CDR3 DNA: TGTGCCAGCAGTAGAAGGACAGGCTATGAGACCCAGTACTTC. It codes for CASSRRTGYETQYF.

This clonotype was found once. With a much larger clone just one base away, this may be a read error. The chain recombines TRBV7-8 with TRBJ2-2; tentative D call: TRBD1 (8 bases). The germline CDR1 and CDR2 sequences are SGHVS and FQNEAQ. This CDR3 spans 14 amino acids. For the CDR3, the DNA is TGTACCAGCAACAGGGGGGGCACGGCGGGGGAGCTGTTTTTT. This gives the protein CTSNRGGTAGELFF.

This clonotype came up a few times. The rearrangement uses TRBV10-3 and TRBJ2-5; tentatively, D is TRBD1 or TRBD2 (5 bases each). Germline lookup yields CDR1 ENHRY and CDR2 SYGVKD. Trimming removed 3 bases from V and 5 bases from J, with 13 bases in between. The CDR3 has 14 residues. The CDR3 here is CAISDTGGVETQYF. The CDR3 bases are TGTGCCATCAGTGACACAGGAGGTGTTGAGACCCAGTACTTC.

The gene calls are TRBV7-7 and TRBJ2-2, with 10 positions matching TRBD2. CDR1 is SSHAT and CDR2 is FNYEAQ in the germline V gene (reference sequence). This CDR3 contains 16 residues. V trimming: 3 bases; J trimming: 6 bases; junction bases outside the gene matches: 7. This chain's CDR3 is CASSLNLAGVAGELFF. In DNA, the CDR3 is TGTGCCAGCAGCTTGAACCTAGCGGGAGTCGCCGGGGAGCTGTTTTTT.

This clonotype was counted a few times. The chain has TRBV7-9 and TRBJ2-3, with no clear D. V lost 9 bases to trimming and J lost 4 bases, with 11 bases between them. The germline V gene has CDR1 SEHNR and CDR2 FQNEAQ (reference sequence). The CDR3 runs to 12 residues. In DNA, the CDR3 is TGTGCCAGTCCCACCGCGCCAGATACGCAGTATTTT. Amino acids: CASPTAPDTQYF. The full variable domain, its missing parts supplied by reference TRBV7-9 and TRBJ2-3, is DTGVSQNPRHKITKRGQNVTFRCDPISEHNRLYWYRQTLGQGPEFLTYFQNEAQLEKSRLLSDRFSAERPKGSFSTLEIQRTEQGDSAMYLCASPTAPDTQYFGPGTRLTVL.

Here the CDR3 DNA reads TGCAGCGTAATGAAGCGGACAGGGGGGCCCGGGGAGCTGTTTTTT. It encodes CSVMKRTGGPGELFF. The chain couples TRBV29-1 to TRBJ2-2, with 10 bases that match TRBD1. Germline V gene lookup returns CDR1 SQVTM and CDR2 ANQGSEA. V shed 6 bases, J shed 6 bases, and the junction held 10 bases outside the gene matches. CDR3 length equals 15 residues.

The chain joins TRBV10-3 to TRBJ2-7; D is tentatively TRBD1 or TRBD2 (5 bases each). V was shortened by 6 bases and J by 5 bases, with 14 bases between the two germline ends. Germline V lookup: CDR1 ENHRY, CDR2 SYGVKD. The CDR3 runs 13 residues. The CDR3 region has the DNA TGTGCCATCAGCCCCGGGGCTCTGGACGAGCAGTACTTC. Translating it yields CAISPGALDEQYF.

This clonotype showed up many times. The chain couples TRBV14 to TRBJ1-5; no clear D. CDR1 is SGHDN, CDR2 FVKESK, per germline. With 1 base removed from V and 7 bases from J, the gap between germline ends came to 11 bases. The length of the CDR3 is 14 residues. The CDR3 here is CASSQAGVNQPQHF. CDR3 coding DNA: TGTGCCAGCAGCCAAGCCGGGGTGAACCAGCCCCAGCATTTT.

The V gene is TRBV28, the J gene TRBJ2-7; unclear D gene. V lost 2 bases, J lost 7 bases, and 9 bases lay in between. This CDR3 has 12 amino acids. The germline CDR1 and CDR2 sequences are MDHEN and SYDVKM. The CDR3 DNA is TGTGCCAGCAGTTTAGAACGGTGGGAGCAGTACTTC. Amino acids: CASSLERWEQYF.

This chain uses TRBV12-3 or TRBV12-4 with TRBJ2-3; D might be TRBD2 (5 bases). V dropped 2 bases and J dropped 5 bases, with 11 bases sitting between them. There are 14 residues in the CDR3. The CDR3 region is CASSLREIEDTQYF. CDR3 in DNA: TGTGCCAGCAGTTTACGGGAAATCGAAGATACGCAGTATTTT.

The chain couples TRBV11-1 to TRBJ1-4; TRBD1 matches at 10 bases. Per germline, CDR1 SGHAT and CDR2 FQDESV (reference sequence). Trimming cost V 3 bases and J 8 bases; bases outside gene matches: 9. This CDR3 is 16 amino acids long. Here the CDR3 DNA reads TGTGCCAGCAGCTTCGGACAGGGGGGAATACACGAAAAACTGTTTTTT. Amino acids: CASSFGQGGIHEKLFF.

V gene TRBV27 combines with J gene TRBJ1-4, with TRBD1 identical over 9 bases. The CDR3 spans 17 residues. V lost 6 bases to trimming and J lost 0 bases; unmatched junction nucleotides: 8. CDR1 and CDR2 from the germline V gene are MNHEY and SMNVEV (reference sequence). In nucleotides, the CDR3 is TGTGCCAGCAGACGGACAGGGGTAATTTCAACTAATGAAAAACTGTTTTTT. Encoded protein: CASRRTGVISTNEKLFF.

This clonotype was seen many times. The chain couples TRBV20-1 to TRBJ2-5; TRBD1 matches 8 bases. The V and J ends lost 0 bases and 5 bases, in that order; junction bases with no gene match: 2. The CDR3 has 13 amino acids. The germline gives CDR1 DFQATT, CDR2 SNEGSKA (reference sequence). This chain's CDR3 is CSARDQGAETQYF. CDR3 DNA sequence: TGCAGTGCTAGAGATCAGGGGGCGGAGACCCAGTACTTC.

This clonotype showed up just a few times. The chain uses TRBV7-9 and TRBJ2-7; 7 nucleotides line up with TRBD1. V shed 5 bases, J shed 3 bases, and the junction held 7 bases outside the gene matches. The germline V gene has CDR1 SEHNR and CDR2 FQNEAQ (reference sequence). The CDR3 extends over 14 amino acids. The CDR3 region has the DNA TGTGCCAGCAGCCCCCAGGACAGGAGCTACGAGCAGTACTTC. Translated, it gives CASSPQDRSYEQYF.

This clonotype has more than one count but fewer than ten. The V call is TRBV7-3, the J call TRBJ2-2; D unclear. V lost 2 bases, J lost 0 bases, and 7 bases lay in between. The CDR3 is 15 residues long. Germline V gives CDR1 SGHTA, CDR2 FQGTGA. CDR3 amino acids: CASSLGFANTGELFF. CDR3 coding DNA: TGTGCCAGCAGCTTAGGGTTCGCGAACACCGGGGAGCTGTTTTTT.

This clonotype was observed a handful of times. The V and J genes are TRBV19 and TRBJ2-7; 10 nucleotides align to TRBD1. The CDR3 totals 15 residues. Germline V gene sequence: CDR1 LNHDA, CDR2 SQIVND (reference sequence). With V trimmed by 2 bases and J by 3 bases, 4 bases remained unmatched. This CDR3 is CASSITGTGVYEQYF. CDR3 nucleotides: TGTGCCAGTAGTATAACCGGGACAGGGGTCTACGAGCAGTACTTC.

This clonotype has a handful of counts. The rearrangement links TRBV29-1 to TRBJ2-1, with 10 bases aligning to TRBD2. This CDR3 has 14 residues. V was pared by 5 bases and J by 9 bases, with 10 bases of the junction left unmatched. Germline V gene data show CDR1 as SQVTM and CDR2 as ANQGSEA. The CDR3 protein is CSVRVLAGTGEQFF. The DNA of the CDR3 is TGCAGCGTTCGTGTACTAGCGGGAACCGGTGAGCAGTTCTTC.

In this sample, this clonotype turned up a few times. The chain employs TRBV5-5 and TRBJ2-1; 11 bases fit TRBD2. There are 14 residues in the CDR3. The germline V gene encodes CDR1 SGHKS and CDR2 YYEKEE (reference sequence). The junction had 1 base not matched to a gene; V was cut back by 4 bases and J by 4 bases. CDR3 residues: CASSPSGGYNEQFF. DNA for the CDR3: TGTGCCAGCAGCCCTAGCGGGGGGTACAATGAGCAGTTCTTC.

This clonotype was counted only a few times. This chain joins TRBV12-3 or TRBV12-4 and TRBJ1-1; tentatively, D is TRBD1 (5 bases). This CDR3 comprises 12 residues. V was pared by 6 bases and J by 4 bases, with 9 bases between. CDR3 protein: CASRRGFTEAFF. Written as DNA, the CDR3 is TGTGCCAGCAGAAGGGGATTCACTGAAGCTTTCTTT.

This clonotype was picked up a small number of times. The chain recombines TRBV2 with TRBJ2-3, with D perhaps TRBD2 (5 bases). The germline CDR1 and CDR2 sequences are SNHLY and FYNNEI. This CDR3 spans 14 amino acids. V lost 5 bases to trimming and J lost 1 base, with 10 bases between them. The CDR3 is CASSLMRGTDTQYF. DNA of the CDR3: TGTGCCAGCAGTCTGATGAGGGGCACAGATACGCAGTATTTT.

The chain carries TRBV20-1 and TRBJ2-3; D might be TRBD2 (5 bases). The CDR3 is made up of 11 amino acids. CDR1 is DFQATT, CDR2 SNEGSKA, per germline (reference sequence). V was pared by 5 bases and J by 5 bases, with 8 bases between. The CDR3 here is CSARRGDTQYF. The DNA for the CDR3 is TGCAGTGCTCGTCGGGGAGATACGCAGTATTTT.

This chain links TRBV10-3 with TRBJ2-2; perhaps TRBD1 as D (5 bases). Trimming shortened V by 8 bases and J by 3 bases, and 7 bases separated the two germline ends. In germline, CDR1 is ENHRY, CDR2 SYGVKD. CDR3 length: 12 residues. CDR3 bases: TGTGCCATCGGGGCCCACACCGGGGAGCTGTTTTTT. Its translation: CAIGAHTGELFF.